The 19 T cell receptor beta chains in this list originate from one sample, sequenced in a study of T-cell memory formation after mild COVID-19. Via MiXCR, TCRdb re-called the 5' RACE reads, giving one row per CDR3 protein. The repertoire includes about 270,000 distinct CDR3 sequences, 15% to 20% of them detected once, and approximately 23% sits in the top ten. The sample was PBMCs or a T cell subset sorted from them (not recorded which). The receptors were gathered from a man between 18 and 29 years old who had mild COVID-19 (a few samples of this study predate the infection). Cell type and time point are not known.

The rearrangement links TRBV7-2 to TRBJ2-7, with D unresolved. This CDR3 is 13 amino acids long. Germline loops: CDR1 SGHTA, CDR2 FQGNSA. Trimming pared 3 bases from V and 3 bases from J, leaving 9 bases between. As DNA, the CDR3 is TGTGCCAGCAGCTTTACTACTGACTACGAGCAGTACGTC. This gives the protein CASSFTTDYEQYV.

This clonotype was seen a handful of times. This chain uses TRBV7-9 with TRBJ2-7; 7 bases are shared with TRBD1. The length of the CDR3 is 12 residues. CDR1 and CDR2 from the germline V gene are SEHNR and FQNEAQ (reference sequence). V shed 3 bases, J shed 6 bases, and the junction held 2 bases outside the gene matches. The CDR3 nucleotides are TGTGCCAGCAGCTTGGACAGGTCCGAGCAGTACGTC. This translates into CASSLDRSEQYV.

A few counts support this clonotype. V is TRBV29-1 and J is TRBJ2-3; 14 bases match TRBD2. The CDR3 has 18 residues. Germline CDR1 and CDR2: SQVTM and ANQGSEA. The ends lost 7 bases at V and 1 base at J; junction bases unmatched: 13. CDR3 in amino acids: CSATQGSGLAGGTDTQYF. The DNA of the CDR3 is TGCAGCGCCACACAGGGATCGGGACTAGCGGGGGGCACAGATACGCAGTATTTT.

There are a few counts of this clonotype. Here the CDR3 DNA reads TGTGCCAGCTCAGATGGGAGCTCCGAATATTCACCCCTCCACTTT. Its translation: CASSDGSSEYSPLHF. The V gene is TRBV18, the J gene TRBJ1-6, with unresolved D. Trimming cost V 5 bases and J 8 bases, with 16 bases left between them. CDR3 size: 15 residues. Germline values: CDR1 KGHSH, CDR2 LQKENI.

The chain couples TRBV9 to TRBJ2-1, with a tentative D call TRBD2 (5 bases). The germline V gene has CDR1 SGDLS and CDR2 YYNGEE. This CDR3 is 16 amino acids long. Trimming stripped 0 bases from V and 4 bases from J, with 14 bases between. In DNA, the CDR3 is TGTGCCAGCAGCGTAGATGACCGCCGGGGTTACAATGAGCAGTTCTTC. Amino acids: CASSVDDRRGYNEQFF.

The chain combines TRBV15 with TRBJ2-7; D unresolved. CDR3 length equals 15 residues. V lost 1 base and J 0 bases, leaving 10 bases between the germline ends. Germline CDR1 is LNHNV and CDR2 is YYDKDF (reference sequence). This chain's CDR3 is CATSRGNTGSYEQYF. The CDR3 DNA follows: TGTGCCACCAGCAGAGGGAACACCGGCTCCTACGAGCAGTACTTC. Looking up the rest from reference TRBV15 and TRBJ2-7 gives the full variable domain: DAMVIQNPRYQVTQFGKPVTLSCSQTLNHNVMYWYQQKSSQAPKLLFHYYDKDFNNEADTPDNFQSRRPNTSFCFLDIRSPGLGDTAMYLCATSRGNTGSYEQYFGPGTRLTVT.

This clonotype was detected only a few times. This chain uses TRBV3-1 with TRBJ1-2; TRBD1 matches at 9 bases. This CDR3 has 13 residues. Germline trimming cut 8 bases from V and 7 bases from J; bases unmatched to any gene: 8. In germline, CDR1 is LGHDT, CDR2 YNNKEL (reference sequence). As DNA, the CDR3 is TGTGCCAGCCGACCTAACAGGGGGCTTGGCTACACCTTC. Amino acid sequence: CASRPNRGLGYTF.

The J gene is TRBJ2-5, the V gene TRBV6-5, with 7 bases lining up with TRBD2. Germline loops: CDR1 MNHEY, CDR2 SVGAGI. The CDR3 spans 12 residues. The J segment lost 5 bases and the V segment lost 7 bases, leaving 4 bases of the junction unmatched. For the CDR3, the DNA is TGTGCCAGCACGGCGGGGGAGGAGACCCAGTACTTC. Its protein product is CASTAGEETQYF.

This clonotype was detected a few times. The chain has TRBV19 and TRBJ1-3, with a weak D call TRBD1 (5 bases). Germline lookup yields CDR1 LNHDA and CDR2 SQIVND (reference sequence). The CDR3 runs to 13 residues. Trimming removed 7 bases from V and 6 bases from J, with 13 bases in between. The CDR3 loop reads CASNRGDENTIYF. The CDR3 region has the DNA TGTGCCAGTAATAGGGGAGATGAAAACACCATATATTTT.

In its sample, this clonotype was seen a few times. V gene TRBV5-1 combines with J gene TRBJ2-3, with a possible D match to TRBD2 (5 bases). Trimming stripped 3 bases from V and 4 bases from J, with 9 bases between. CDR3 length: 13 residues. Germline V gene lookup returns CDR1 SGHRS and CDR2 YFSETQ. The CDR3 bases are TGCGCCAGCAGCTCGCGGGTAGCAGATACGCAGTATTTT. It translates to CASSSRVADTQYF.

The rearrangement links TRBV15 to TRBJ1-2, with 9 nucleotides matching TRBD1. The germline V gene has CDR1 LNHNV and CDR2 YYDKDF (reference sequence). This CDR3 is 13 amino acids long. The J segment lost 4 bases and the V segment lost 5 bases, leaving 2 bases of the junction unmatched. The CDR3 DNA reads as TGTGCCACCAGCCGGGACAGGGTCTATGGCTACACCTTC. This translates into CATSRDRVYGYTF.

V usage is TRBV12-3 or TRBV12-4 and J usage is TRBJ2-7; D unclear. The CDR3 spans 14 residues. The V gene lost 4 bases and the J gene lost 2 bases, with 12 bases spanning the gap. The CDR3 spells CASSWTLKTYEQYF. The CDR3 DNA reads as TGTGCCAGCAGTTGGACCCTGAAAACCTACGAGCAGTACTTC.

In this sample, this clonotype turned up a few times. The chain carries TRBV5-1 and TRBJ2-5, with TRBD1 matching over 7 bases. V lost 1 base to trimming and J lost 3 bases; unmatched junction nucleotides: 9. The CDR3 runs 16 residues. Germline CDR1 SGHRS, CDR2 YFSETQ. The CDR3: CASSLRRDRPEETQYF. The DNA of the CDR3 is TGCGCCAGCAGCTTGCGACGGGACAGACCCGAAGAGACCCAGTACTTC.

The V and J genes are TRBV5-1 and TRBJ1-1; D is unclear. CDR1 and CDR2 from the germline V gene are SGHRS and YFSETQ. V was pared by 0 bases and J by 4 bases, with 13 bases between. The CDR3 is 15 amino acids. This CDR3 is CASSLEGRMGTEAFF. CDR3 DNA sequence: TGCGCCAGCAGCTTGGAAGGACGGATGGGCACTGAAGCTTTCTTT.

The sample holds a few counts of this clonotype. The chain links TRBV9 to TRBJ2-3, with D tentatively TRBD1 (6 bases). The V end was cut by 0 bases, the J end by 6 bases, with 11 bases between. The germline V gene encodes CDR1 SGDLS and CDR2 YYNGEE. The CDR3 runs to 14 residues. CDR3 region: CASSVEGQGDTQYF. Written as DNA, the CDR3 is TGTGCCAGCAGCGTAGAGGGGCAGGGGGATACGCAGTATTTT.

This clonotype was counted many times. This rearrangement joins TRBV7-9 to TRBJ1-2; no clear D. The germline gives CDR1 SEHNR, CDR2 FQNEAQ (reference sequence). Between the trimmed V and J ends, which lost 1 base and 2 bases, there was a span of 11 bases. There are 15 residues in the CDR3. DNA of the CDR3: TGTGCCAGCAGCTTAGATGCCCTACGGAACTATGGCTACACCTTC. Encoded protein: CASSLDALRNYGYTF.

This clonotype was seen at least ten times. The chain has TRBV7-9 and TRBJ2-1; 16 bases map to TRBD2. Germline values: CDR1 SEHNR, CDR2 FQNEAQ (reference sequence). This CDR3 contains 19 residues. J gave up 8 bases and V 4 bases, and 14 bases lay outside the gene matches. The DNA of the CDR3 is TGTGCCAGCAGCTCGCCGGGACTAGCGGGGGGGCCTGGTTTCGATGAGCAGTTCTTC. Its translation is CASSSPGLAGGPGFDEQFF.

The DNA of the CDR3 is TGCGCCAGCAGCCTCCCCCGGGGGGGGGTTAACACCGGGGAGCTGTTTTTT. Its protein is CASSLPRGGVNTGELFF. This sequence joins TRBV4-1 and TRBJ2-2, with 8 bases aligning to TRBD2. Germline CDR1 reads MGHRA; CDR2 reads YSYEKL. After removal of 4 bases from V and 2 bases from J, the junction contained 9 bases not matched to a gene. This CDR3 is built from 17 residues.

This clonotype was seen ten or more times. The genes are TRBV6-6 and TRBJ2-7, with D possibly TRBD2 on 5 matching bases. The germline CDR1 and CDR2 sequences are MNHNY and SVGAGI (reference sequence). The CDR3 is 16 residues long. Trimming cost V 2 bases and J 0 bases, with 14 bases left between them. CDR3 loop: CASSYRSIGSSYEQYF. DNA for the CDR3: TGTGCCAGCAGTTACCGCTCGATAGGGAGCTCCTACGAGCAGTACTTC.